This T cell receptor (beta chain) emerged from a study of neoadjuvant anti-PD-1 for oral cavity cancer. Study overall: Non-progressing patients received a fourth nivolumab dose near day 43, then surgery on days 50-56.

On this clone itself: Its antigen is currently unknown.

Study results and limitations: Non-responders to neoadjuvant nivolumab had significantly more clonal PBMC T cells than responders.

V lost 3 bases and J 0 bases, leaving 8 bases between the germline ends. This CDR3 region has 14 residues. From germline, CDR1 is MNHEY and CDR2 SMNVEV (reference sequence). Most PBMC samples had approximately 480 ng input DNA in six replicates. Clones were sequenced by immunoSEQ multiplex PCR, and TCRdb holds only the in-frame ones, with some missing. Of around 60,000 clones in the sample, more than 65% were seen once. The TCR sequence derives from a person between 40 and 80 years old with oral cavity squamous cell carcinoma. This sequence joins TRBV27 and TRBJ1-2; a possible D gene is TRBD1 (6 bases). The specimen comprised PBMCs, sampled before nivolumab (anti-PD-1) treatment. Written as DNA, the CDR3 is TGTGCCAGCAGTTTTCAGGGGTCTAACTATGGCTACACCTTC. This translates into CASSFQGSNYGYTF.